This T cell receptor (beta chain) was sequenced in a study of blood T cell repertoires in COVID-19. On the study more broadly: The United States, Italy and Spain supplied acute and convalescent COVID-19 samples.

Participant ages covered about 18 to 90 years across around 22 US areas. Donors were grouped by their self-reported clinical history. Only in-frame clones appear in the TCRdb table, and some are missing; sequencing was by immunoSEQ multiplex PCR. The sample has 250,000 to 300,000 clones, about 89% seen once. The V end was cut by 1 base, the J end by 0 bases, with 9 bases between. Per germline, CDR1 SEHNR and CDR2 FQNEAQ (reference sequence). The CDR3 is made up of 15 amino acids. The sample was PBMCs or T cells enriched from blood (not recorded which). The V call is TRBV7-9, the J call TRBJ1-2; the D is unclear. The source of this sequence is a middle-aged woman who had recovered from COVID-19. CDR3 bases: TGTGCCAGCAGCTTAGATTCGGTCGCTAACTATGGCTACACCTTC. It codes for CASSLDSVANYGYTF.